This T cell receptor (beta chain) originates from a study of cytomegalovirus exposure and HLA in healthy donors (dated by TCRdb to between 2016 and 2019). General notes on the study: In an earlier analysis of approximately 640 of the donors, approximately 260 Gb of sequence data and 90 million to 120 million unique TCR beta sequences from roughly 190 million T cells were reported. Typing coverage varied by locus: about 620-630 donors for A, B, C, DRB1 and DQB1; approximately 560 for DQA1; over 600 for DPA1; roughly 470 for DPB1. A separate validation cohort of 100 to 150 different subjects was used in addition to the approximately 700-subject first cohort. HLA typing included class I and class II loci at four-digit resolution. The study aimed to test whether cataloging public T cell receptors could reveal signatures of past pathogen exposure. Of the roughly 420 genotyped donors, roughly 80% were placed in the genetic ancestry cluster associated with self-reported Caucasian donors. In the later analysis, no new phenotypic data were used to find candidate immune exposures; instead, reliance was placed on TCR beta sequences and their occurrence across donors. Roughly 290 gigabases of sequencing data and roughly 81 million unique TCR sequences made up an early release that covered 500 to 650 HLA-typed donors. To study patterns of TCR occurrence, a later analysis re-analyzed previously published TCR beta repertoires from several hundred donors and added high-resolution HLA genotyping. Among over 350 genotyped donors of the cohort, an average of approximately 240,000 unique TCR beta nucleotide sequences were sequenced per donor, roughly 20% of them non-productive. A later genetic analysis took genome-wide SNP genotypes for about 65% of the 666 donors and used that subset as a discovery cohort. The study combined high-throughput TCR immunosequencing, statistical association of individual TCRs with disease status, and machine learning to predict cytomegalovirus infection status. Four to six DR-DQ haplotypes were handled as single units for association and clustering, since linkage in the cohort was strong. Every discovery cohort repertoire had been produced on one sequencing platform. The study used immunosequencing to profile the T cell repertoires of 666 subjects and linked those repertoires to cytomegalovirus serostatus. An earlier analysis of 450 to 750 of the donors used high-throughput TCR beta sequencing to judge whether each TCR beta V gene segment behaved as functional or pseudogenic. Alongside the repertoire data, information on donor age, sex, ethnicity and CMV serostatus was compiled. Beyond this particular receptor, the publication reports: At a false discovery rate of 0.05, a later analysis linked 16,951 TCR beta sequences to specific HLA alleles. Compared with equally common non-associated chains, HLA-associated TCR beta chains in a later analysis were more clonally expanded and had lower generation probabilities. A later analysis found that most CMV-associated TCR beta chains appeared HLA-restricted, with HLA associations seemingly driven largely by CMV exposure. A later genetic analysis reported fewer N-insertions in productive TCRs among donors in an Asian-associated ancestry cluster than the roughly 690-donor mean. The sequencing pipeline was judged likely to have produced a cluster of highly shared sequence variants as a technical artifact. According to a later analysis, parvovirus B19, influenza, CMV and Epstein-Barr virus appeared linked to several top co-occurrence clusters. While some public TCRs were present in many individuals, most TCR sequences turned up only very rarely across donors. The only immune exposure information available for the cohort was CMV serostatus. In both the original and validation cohorts, the classifier was reported to diagnose cytomegalovirus status with high specificity and sensitivity. Some IMGT-functional V segments, including TRBV6-2 and TRBV6-3, could not be distinguished by the 87-base-pair reads and were therefore excluded. The earlier analysis of 587 of the donors excluded over 15 rarely observed V segments, including chromosome 9 orphons, because counts were too low. Because some donors lacked HLA typing at each locus, the association tests relied only on the typed subset. It was suggested by the authors that the approach could potentially be generalized to other disease states and immunological phenotypes. Broadly in line with IMGT annotations, most TCR beta V segments showed up in productive rearrangements about 87% or about 30% of the time in an earlier analysis of around 600 of the donors. The study listed approximately 150 TCR beta chains as associated with cytomegalovirus. Roughly uniform sequencing depth across donors was assumed in presence/absence analyses, although this assumption may not hold. A further reported finding was that TCR beta sequences accurately predicted the HLA-A and HLA-B alleles for most subjects in the first cohort. When HLA alleles, especially DR and DQ, strongly co-occurred, attributing TCR associations to individual alleles was difficult. In vitro tests confirmed that a few of the cytomegalovirus-associated TCR beta chains recognize cytomegalovirus antigens. This cohort had only TCR beta chains sequenced, and the lack of alpha or paired-chain data limited which features could be detected. In a later genetic analysis, a missense DCLRE1C variant was associated with V-gene and J-gene trimming of TCR beta chains, and the association was replicated in an independent cohort. Correlated functional status among segregating V segments might be attributable to linkage disequilibrium, but an unknown experimental factor could not be ruled out. A later analysis found that TCR association rates varied across HLA loci, with DRB1 alleles showing the most associated TCRs and HLA-C alleles the fewest.

The germline V gene supplies CDR1 MGHDK and CDR2 SYGVNS. Trimming accounts for 3 bases at V and 7 bases at J, while the number of junction bases matched to no gene is 7. The CDR3 holds 15 amino acids from the cysteine to the phenylalanine. Of all the DNA, just the CDR3 is kept, 45 bases in frame from base 1. A note on this clone: Its antigen specificity is not known. No much larger clonotype is one base removed from it; base qualities were not supplied.

To prepare the library, the immunoSEQ multiplex PCR assay was applied. The multiplex PCR relied on a mix of 60 forward primers for TCR Vbeta segments and 13 reverse primers for TCR Jbeta segments. The CDR3 region of rearranged TCR beta genes was amplified from genomic DNA by a multiplex PCR assay. The Illumina HiSeq System was used to sequence the amplified TCR beta libraries as 87-base-pair reads. As for how the authors treated the data: In a later analysis, tens of millions of unique TCR beta chains were counted across the approximately 670 repertoires, and about 9.9 million of these chains were shared by at least two donors. Raw reads were error-corrected and collapsed into unique sequences with a nearest-neighbor algorithm that merged closely related sequences to remove PCR and sequencing errors. CDR3 sequences were aligned to IMGT reference sequences to assign V, D and J gene segments. For a sequence to be retained, a match of at least six nucleotides to both a V gene segment and a J gene segment was required. A rearrangement was called productive if the CDR3 had no stop codons and remained in frame with V and J, and every other rearrangement was called non-productive. CDR3 was defined according to IMGT convention as the region running from the second conserved V-encoded cysteine to the conserved J-encoded phenylalanine. The earlier analysis of 500 to 600 of the donors excluded sequences that lacked an unambiguous match to a single V gene segment. In an earlier analysis of 450 to 750 of the donors, a V segment was called functional when productive rearrangements were above 56.7%, and segregating when the standard deviation between donors exceeded 5%. A statistical classification framework was built to diagnose cytomegalovirus status from the catalog of TCR beta chain sequences. In a later analysis, V and J genes were assigned by comparing TCR nucleotide sequences against IMGT/GENE-DB human TR gene sequences. A later analysis assigned CDR3 sequences and most-parsimonious VDJ recombination scenarios with the TCRdist pipeline. In a later analysis, each TCR beta chain was defined by its CDR3 amino acid sequence together with its V-gene family, and reads without a unique V-gene family were excluded. In a later analysis, around 600 highly shared, low-generation-probability nucleotide sequences were removed to address suspected cross-contamination and a sequencing artifact. In a later analysis, a clonal expansion index for each public chain was calculated from normalized within-repertoire ranks of inferred template counts. In a later analysis, generation probabilities were computed using a VDJ recombination model fitted to out-of-frame rearrangements, and the results were checked against IGoR. In a later analysis, hypergeometric tests were used to score TCR-TCR, TCR-HLA and TCR-CMV co-occurrence, with a repertoire-size bias correction applied to TCR pairs. A later analysis estimated false discovery rates by permuting HLA or CMV assignments 20 times. A later analysis grouped co-occurring TCRs with DBSCAN, adding TCRdist sequence similarity when clustering within HLA-allele-positive subsets. Repertoires with fewer than 30,000 or more than 120,000 public chains were left out of co-occurrence clustering, as were four to six repertoires with anomalous nucleotide sharing. What TCRdb holds here is the immuneACCESS table cut down to in-frame rearrangements. Part of the clones is not present; checked against another copy, under half of the missing clones reflect an unresolved V gene, and the others are unexplained. D and trimming come from the DNA, and the V and J calls and clone size come from that table. In all, the sample holds roughly 120,000 clones, and roughly 70% of those were seen once. Approximately 6.3% of the sample is taken by the ten largest.

The cohort comprised 710 or so healthy bone marrow donors. Cohort members were all nominally healthy when sampled, although unrecorded immune exposures were likely present. The donor was CMV seropositive and was included in the group of around 300 seropositive cohort members. Every donor gave a peripheral blood sample, and the peripheral blood mononuclear cells from that sample were used for TCR beta sequencing. The Qiagen DNeasy Blood Extraction Kit was used to extract genomic DNA from the blood cell samples. The sequence links TRBV25-1 to TRBJ1-2; TRBD1 lines up with 11 middle nucleotides. The clonotype comes from a man in his forties in good health and CMV-seropositive. What was sequenced was PBMCs. The DNA sequence reads TGTGCCAGCAGTGACCCGATCGGGACAGGGGGTGGCTACACCTTC. Translated, it gives CASSDPIGTGGGYTF.